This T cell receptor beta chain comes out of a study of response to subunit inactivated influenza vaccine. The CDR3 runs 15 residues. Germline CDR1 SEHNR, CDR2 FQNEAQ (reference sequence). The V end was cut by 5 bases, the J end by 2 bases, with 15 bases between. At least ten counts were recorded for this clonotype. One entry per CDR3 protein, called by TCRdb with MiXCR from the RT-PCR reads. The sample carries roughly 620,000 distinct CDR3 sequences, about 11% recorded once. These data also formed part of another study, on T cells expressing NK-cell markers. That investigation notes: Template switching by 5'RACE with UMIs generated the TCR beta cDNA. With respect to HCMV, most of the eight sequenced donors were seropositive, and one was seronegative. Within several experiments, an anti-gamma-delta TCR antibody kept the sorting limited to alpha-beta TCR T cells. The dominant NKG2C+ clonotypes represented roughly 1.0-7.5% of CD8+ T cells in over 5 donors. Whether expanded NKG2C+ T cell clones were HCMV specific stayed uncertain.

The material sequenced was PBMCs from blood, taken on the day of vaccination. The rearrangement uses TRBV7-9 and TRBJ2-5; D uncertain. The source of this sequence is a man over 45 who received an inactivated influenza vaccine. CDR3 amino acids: CASSPARRIQETQYF. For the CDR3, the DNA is TGTGCCAGCAGCCCTGCGAGACGGATTCAAGAGACCCAGTACTTC.